This TCR beta chain was captured by sequencing in a study of cytomegalovirus exposure and HLA in healthy donors. Across the whole study: The 120 validation repertoires were reported in a later analysis to have been generated on the same platform as the roughly 720 first-cohort repertoires. Whole-study findings and limits: Cytomegalovirus association was assigned to approximately 180 TCR beta chains.

Measured with immunoSEQ multiplex PCR; TCRdb has only the in-frame clones, and not every one. The top ten clones hold around 1.7% of a sample with about 130,000 clones, approximately 94% of them seen once. As to this clone: Its antigen remains unidentified.

J gave up 8 bases and V 3 bases, and 5 bases lay outside the gene matches. There are 16 residues in the CDR3. Per the germline V gene, CDR1 is MNHEY and CDR2 is SMNVEV (reference sequence). This chain uses TRBV27 with TRBJ2-1, with 15 bases identical to TRBD2. Sequences were obtained from PBMCs. The receptor's source is a man aged 18 to 35 in good health and CMV-seronegative. The CDR3 DNA is TGTGCCAGCAGTTTCCTTGGACTAGCGGGAGGGCATGAGCAGTTCTTC. It yields the protein CASSFLGLAGGHEQFF.